The clone carrying this T cell receptor (beta chain) showed up many times. This entry is derived from a study of response to subunit inactivated influenza vaccine. One entry per CDR3 protein, called by TCRdb with MiXCR from the RT-PCR reads. The sample gives around 540,000 distinct CDR3 sequences, 10% to 15% of which show up once; approximately 10% is in the top ten. The germline V gene encodes CDR1 SGHRS and CDR2 YFSETQ. Between the trimmed V and J ends, which lost 6 bases and 0 bases, there was a span of 13 bases. CDR3 size: 16 residues. The gene calls are TRBV5-1 and TRBJ2-6, with D perhaps being TRBD1 or TRBD2 (5 bases each). This clonotype was sampled from a man aged 50-60 years who received an inactivated influenza vaccine. The source was PBMCs from blood, collected on the day of vaccination. The CDR3: CASTPEGSSGANVLTF. The DNA for the CDR3 is TGCGCCAGCACCCCAGAGGGGAGCTCTGGGGCCAACGTCCTGACTTTC.